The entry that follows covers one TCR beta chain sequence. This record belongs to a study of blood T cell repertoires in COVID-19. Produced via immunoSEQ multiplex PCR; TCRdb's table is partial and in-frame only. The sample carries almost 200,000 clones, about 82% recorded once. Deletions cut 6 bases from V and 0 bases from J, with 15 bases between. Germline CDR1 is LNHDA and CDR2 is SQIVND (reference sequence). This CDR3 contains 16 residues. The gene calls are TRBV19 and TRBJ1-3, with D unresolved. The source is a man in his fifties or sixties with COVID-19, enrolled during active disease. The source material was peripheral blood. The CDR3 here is CASSQQSGFSGNTIYF. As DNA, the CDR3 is TGTGCCAGTAGCCAACAGTCAGGATTCTCTGGAAACACCATATATTTT. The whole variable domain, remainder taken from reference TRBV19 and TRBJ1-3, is DGGITQSPKYLFRKEGQNVTLSCEQNLNHDAMYWYRQDPGQGLRLIYYSQIVNDFQKGDIAEGYSVSREKKESFPLTVTSAQKNPTAFYLCASSQQSGFSGNTIYFGEGSWLTVV.